This T cell receptor (beta chain) is drawn from a study of blood T cell repertoires in COVID-19. Trimming cost V 3 bases and J 9 bases; bases outside gene matches: 5. The CDR3 contains 15 residues. Germline loops: CDR1 KGHSH, CDR2 LQKENI. In the original workflow: Researchers report that nucleated cell counts were estimated from reference gene primer amplification. TCRdb's table, derived via immunoSEQ multiplex PCR, lists solely in-frame clones and lacks some. D and trimming come from the DNA, and the V and J calls and clone size come from that table. Altogether roughly 240,000 clones are present, roughly 86% being singletons, with the ten largest covering about 4%.

The receptor was derived from a man between 18 and 35 years old with active or convalescent COVID-19. J is TRBJ1-6 and V is TRBV18, with 10 bases that match TRBD1. Sequencing was done on a sample of peripheral blood. CDR3 nucleotide sequence: TGTGCCAGCTCACCGACCGGGACAGGGGTTTCACCCCTCCACTTT. It encodes CASSPTGTGVSPLHF.